This T cell receptor beta chain emerged from a study of T-cell memory formation after mild COVID-19. This clonotype was detected only a few times. Constant-segment primers served in 5'RACE that generated TCR alpha and TCR beta cDNA libraries bearing sample barcodes and UMIs. MiXCR was run by TCRdb on the 5' RACE reads, yielding one entry per CDR3 protein. This table holds hundreds of thousands of distinct CDR3 sequences, around 15% found once. The CDR3 consists of 13 residues. Germline assignment: CDR1 SNHLY and CDR2 FYNNEI. Trimming shortened V by 6 bases and J by 0 bases, and 7 bases separated the two germline ends.

This chain links TRBV2 with TRBJ2-3; D not resolved. The sequence came from a man aged 18 to 35 who had mild COVID-19 (a few samples of this study predate the infection). Cell type and time point are not known. The sample comprised PBMCs or a T cell subset sorted from them (not recorded which). This CDR3 is CASRILSTDTQYF. Here the CDR3 DNA reads TGTGCCAGCAGGATCCTGAGCACAGATACGCAGTATTTT.